This section outlines one T cell receptor (beta chain) sequence together with its context. One end of the junction is discordant with germline, which a read error may explain. These data come from a study of CD4 T cell repertoires in COVID-19. Study-wide background: Other coronavirus spike proteins restimulated relabeled CFSE-low cells expanded with IL-2 for about 10 days.

The memory T cells were sequenced right after ex vivo isolation, without culture. The CDR3 contains 14 residues. Germline loops: CDR1 SGHRS, CDR2 YFSETQ. Measured with immunoSEQ multiplex PCR; TCRdb has only the in-frame clones, and not every one. The sample shows tens of thousands of clones, about nine tenths of them seen only once. This material consisted of central memory CD4+ T cells from blood, taken before the COVID-19 pandemic. This receptor was obtained from a human donor who had COVID-19. The chain is built from TRBV5-1 and TRBJ1-1, with D unresolved. The CDR3 loop is CASILRAGDTEAFF. In DNA form, the CDR3 reads TGCGCCAGCATCTTGAGGGCGGGTGACACTGAAGCTTTCTTT.